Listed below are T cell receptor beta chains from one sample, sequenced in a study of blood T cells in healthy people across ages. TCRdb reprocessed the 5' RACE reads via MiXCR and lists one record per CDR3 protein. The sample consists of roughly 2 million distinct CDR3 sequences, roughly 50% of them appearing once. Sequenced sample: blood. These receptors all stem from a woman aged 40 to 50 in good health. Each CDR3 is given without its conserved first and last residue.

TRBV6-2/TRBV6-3 ASSKGSGTGKQNYGYT
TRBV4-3 ASSANSGTAQETQY
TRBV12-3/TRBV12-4 ASTRSRVGQPQH
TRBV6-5 ASSYTGAISGANVLT
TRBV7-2 AGSFYTDTQY
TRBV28 ASKTRRGLSETQY
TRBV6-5 ASSYEVGGGGNEQF
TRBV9 ASSANRGANYGYT
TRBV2 ASKRQGVSEQY
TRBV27 AGSTAGLAGSQETQY
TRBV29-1 SVEWGVVVTGGYT
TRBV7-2 ASSLVEGNEQY
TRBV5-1 ANSLVEGGSGEQY
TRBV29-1 SSEKQSGVGYT
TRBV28 ASSLIGQGALGYT
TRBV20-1 SARDVDGKETQY
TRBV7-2 ASSLVAGTQETQY
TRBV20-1 SASPGGDDTQY
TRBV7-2 ASSLGRTGTGVSY
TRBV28 ASSSTGLYSPLH
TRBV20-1 IGGRQETQY
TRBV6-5 ASSYPRTGRYNSPLH
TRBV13 ASSPGGQRGFTDTQY
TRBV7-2 ASSQDGGGQPQH
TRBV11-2 ASSGRQGFPQETQY
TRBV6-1 ASSEVRSSYNEQF
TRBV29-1 SVGVHTRGFLSTDTQY
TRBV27 ASRTGTVGQY